These T cell receptor beta chains were read from a single sample in a study of blood T cell repertoires in COVID-19. The method was immunoSEQ multiplex PCR; TCRdb's version includes in-frame clones alone and lacks a portion of them. The sample lists under 100,000 clones, approximately 91% occurring once. The sequencing input was peripheral blood. These receptors were obtained from a woman between 65 and 79 years old with acute or convalescent COVID-19. The CDR3 runs from the conserved cysteine through the conserved F or W. The order of the fields is V gene, J gene, clone size, D gene, CDR3 protein, CDR3 DNA. A D gene is named only where the DNA matches it firmly. Size tells how often a clone was seen (once, few, many) or the class of an expanded clone, and some rows leave it out.

V gene: TRBV2
J gene: TRBJ2-1
clone size: .
D gene: TRBD2
CDR3 protein: CASRLATESYNEQFF
CDR3 DNA: TGTGCCAGCCGACTAGCGACAGAATCGTACAATGAGCAGTTCTTC

V gene: TRBV24-1
J gene: TRBJ2-5
clone size: .
D gene: TRBD1
CDR3 protein: CATSDLQGLGETQYF
CDR3 DNA: TGTGCCACCAGTGACCTACAGGGGTTGGGGGAGACCCAGTACTTC

V gene: TRBV7-6
J gene: TRBJ2-2
clone size: .
D gene: TRBD1
CDR3 protein: CASSLGTGTNTGELFF
CDR3 DNA: TGTGCCAGCAGCTTGGGGACAGGGACGAACACCGGGGAGCTGTTTTTT

V gene: TRBV6-2/TRBV6-3
J gene: TRBJ1-2
clone size: .
D gene: TRBD1
CDR3 protein: CASSPAGQGFYGYTF
CDR3 DNA: TGTGCCAGCAGCCCTGCTGGACAGGGGTTCTATGGCTACACCTTC

V gene: TRBV5-1
J gene: TRBJ1-3
clone size: .
D gene: TRBD1
CDR3 protein: CASSLAGGSGNTIYF
CDR3 DNA: TGCGCCAGCAGCTTGGCAGGGGGCTCTGGAAACACCATATATTTT

V gene: TRBV27
J gene: TRBJ2-3
clone size: .
D gene: .
CDR3 protein: CASSSRASTDTQYF
CDR3 DNA: TGTGCCAGCAGCTCCAGGGCTAGCACAGATACGCAGTATTTT

V gene: TRBV5-1
J gene: TRBJ2-3
clone size: .
D gene: TRBD2
CDR3 protein: CASNSPRAGGTDTQYF
CDR3 DNA: TGCGCCAGCAATAGCCCTCGCGCGGGGGGAACAGATACGCAGTATTTT

V gene: TRBV6-4
J gene: TRBJ1-1
clone size: .
D gene: TRBD1
CDR3 protein: CASSEYGTADMNTEAFF
CDR3 DNA: TGTGCCAGCAGTGAATATGGGACAGCCGACATGAACACTGAAGCTTTCTTT

V gene: TRBV28
J gene: TRBJ2-5
clone size: .
D gene: .
CDR3 protein: CASSSAMELVRETQYF
CDR3 DNA: TGTGCCAGCAGTTCGGCCATGGAGCTGGTGCGCGAGACCCAGTACTTC

V gene: TRBV7-8
J gene: TRBJ1-5
clone size: .
D gene: .
CDR3 protein: CASSRIHWGDRNQPQHF
CDR3 DNA: TGTGCCAGCAGCCGGATTCACTGGGGGGATCGCAATCAGCCCCAGCATTTT

V gene: TRBV30
J gene: TRBJ1-5
clone size: .
D gene: .
CDR3 protein: CAWSTGHGGNQPQHF
CDR3 DNA: TGTGCCTGGAGTACGGGACACGGGGGCAATCAGCCCCAGCATTTT

V gene: TRBV5-1
J gene: TRBJ1-1
clone size: .
D gene: .
CDR3 protein: CASSLGSEAFF
CDR3 DNA: TGCGCCAGCAGCCTTGGGAGTGAAGCTTTCTTT

V gene: TRBV4-2
J gene: TRBJ2-1
clone size: .
D gene: TRBD2
CDR3 protein: CASSQDAGSGYSSYNEQFF
CDR3 DNA: TGTGCCAGCAGCCAAGATGCTGGTAGCGGGTATAGCTCCTACAATGAGCAGTTCTTC

V gene: TRBV5-1
J gene: TRBJ1-3
clone size: .
D gene: TRBD1
CDR3 protein: CASSLTGIGNTIYF
CDR3 DNA: TGCGCCAGCTCCCTGACAGGGATCGGAAACACCATATATTTT

V gene: TRBV6-5
J gene: TRBJ1-4
clone size: once
D gene: .
CDR3 protein: CASSYSTGISNEKLFF
CDR3 DNA: TGTGCCAGCAGTTACTCGACGGGTATTTCTAATGAAAAACTGTTTTTT

V gene: TRBV5-1
J gene: TRBJ2-7
clone size: .
D gene: TRBD2
CDR3 protein: CASSTGGGEQYF
CDR3 DNA: TGCGCCAGCAGCACGGGCGGGGGCGAGCAGTACTTC

V gene: TRBV27
J gene: TRBJ1-1
clone size: .
D gene: TRBD1
CDR3 protein: CASSALQGGNTEAFF
CDR3 DNA: TGTGCCAGCAGTGCCTTACAGGGGGGCAACACTGAAGCTTTCTTT

V gene: TRBV28
J gene: TRBJ1-6
clone size: .
D gene: TRBD1
CDR3 protein: CASSSGTGVGSPLHF
CDR3 DNA: TGTGCCAGCAGTTCCGGGACAGGGGTAGGCTCACCCCTCCACTTT

V gene: TRBV6-5
J gene: TRBJ2-7
clone size: .
D gene: TRBD1
CDR3 protein: CASSYWDRGYEQYF
CDR3 DNA: TGTGCCAGCAGTTACTGGGACAGGGGCTACGAGCAGTACTTC

V gene: TRBV13
J gene: TRBJ2-7
clone size: once
D gene: TRBD1
CDR3 protein: CASSGRDRAYEQYF
CDR3 DNA: TGTGCCAGCAGCGGAAGGGACAGGGCCTACGAGCAGTACTTC

V gene: TRBV11-2
J gene: TRBJ1-1
clone size: .
D gene: TRBD1
CDR3 protein: CASSLFTGANTEAFF
CDR3 DNA: TGTGCCAGCAGCTTATTTACAGGGGCGAACACTGAAGCTTTCTTT

V gene: TRBV27
J gene: TRBJ2-7
clone size: .
D gene: TRBD1
CDR3 protein: CASTGQGAHEQYF
CDR3 DNA: TGTGCCAGCACGGGACAGGGTGCCCACGAGCAGTACTTC

V gene: TRBV5-1
J gene: TRBJ1-3
clone size: .
D gene: .
CDR3 protein: CASSLGSGSGNTIYF
CDR3 DNA: TGCGCCAGCAGCTTGGGGTCGGGGAGCGGAAACACCATATATTTT

V gene: TRBV6-4
J gene: TRBJ2-4
clone size: once
D gene: TRBD1
CDR3 protein: CASSEQGGANIQYF
CDR3 DNA: TGTGCCAGCAGTGAACAGGGGGGCGCAAACATTCAGTACTTC

V gene: TRBV28
J gene: TRBJ1-6
clone size: .
D gene: .
CDR3 protein: CASSSGRNSPLHF
CDR3 DNA: TGTGCCAGCAGTAGTGGCAGAAATTCACCCCTCCACTTT

V gene: TRBV28
J gene: TRBJ2-7
clone size: .
D gene: .
CDR3 protein: CASKGASRGIHEQYF
CDR3 DNA: TGTGCCAGCAAAGGTGCGAGCCGAGGAATTCACGAGCAGTACTTC

V gene: TRBV14
J gene: TRBJ1-6
clone size: .
D gene: .
CDR3 protein: CASSQGRDIWYSPLHF
CDR3 DNA: TGTGCCAGCAGCCAAGGCCGGGATATTTGGTATTCACCCCTCCACTTT

V gene: TRBV10-3
J gene: TRBJ1-6
clone size: .
D gene: .
CDR3 protein: CAISADGGYNSPLHF
CDR3 DNA: TGTGCCATCAGCGCGGACGGAGGATATAATTCACCCCTCCACTTT

V gene: TRBV5-1
J gene: TRBJ2-1
clone size: .
D gene: TRBD2
CDR3 protein: CASSASGLAGGNEQFF
CDR3 DNA: TGCGCCAGCAGCGCATCGGGACTAGCGGGGGGCAATGAGCAGTTCTTC

V gene: TRBV7-2
J gene: TRBJ2-1
clone size: .
D gene: TRBD1
CDR3 protein: CASSYRGVSYNEQFF
CDR3 DNA: TGTGCCAGCAGCTACAGGGGGGTTTCCTACAATGAGCAGTTCTTC

V gene: TRBV5-1
J gene: TRBJ1-2
clone size: .
D gene: .
CDR3 protein: CASSLATGADYGYTF
CDR3 DNA: TGCGCCAGCAGCTTGGCTACGGGTGCGGACTATGGCTACACCTTC

V gene: TRBV3-1/TRBV3-2
J gene: TRBJ1-3
clone size: .
D gene: .
CDR3 protein: CASSQDRTSSGNTIYF
CDR3 DNA: TGTGCCAGCAGCCAAGATAGAACTAGCTCTGGAAACACCATATATTTT

V gene: TRBV5-6
J gene: TRBJ1-5
clone size: .
D gene: TRBD1
CDR3 protein: CASSRRQGPTFYSNQPQHF
CDR3 DNA: TGTGCCAGCAGCCGACGACAGGGGCCAACCTTTTATAGCAATCAGCCCCAGCATTTT

V gene: TRBV6-5
J gene: TRBJ1-3
clone size: .
D gene: TRBD1
CDR3 protein: CASSRDRVSGNTIYF
CDR3 DNA: TGTGCCAGCAGCCGAGACAGGGTCTCTGGAAACACCATATATTTT

V gene: TRBV3-1/TRBV3-2
J gene: TRBJ1-2
clone size: .
D gene: .
CDR3 protein: CASSQDAGGGGYTF
CDR3 DNA: TGTGCCAGCAGCCAAGATGCGGGAGGGGGTGGCTACACCTTC

V gene: TRBV15
J gene: TRBJ2-5
clone size: .
D gene: TRBD1
CDR3 protein: CATSSRTGQETQYF
CDR3 DNA: TGTGCCACCAGTAGCCGGACAGGGCAAGAGACCCAGTACTTC

V gene: TRBV11-2
J gene: TRBJ1-1
clone size: .
D gene: .
CDR3 protein: CASMLSGVNTEAFF
CDR3 DNA: TGTGCCAGCATGCTCTCCGGGGTGAACACTGAAGCTTTCTTT

V gene: TRBV6-5
J gene: TRBJ1-5
clone size: .
D gene: .
CDR3 protein: CANHRDSNQPQHF
CDR3 DNA: TGTGCCAACCACAGAGATAGCAATCAGCCCCAGCATTTT

V gene: TRBV25-1
J gene: TRBJ1-1
clone size: .
D gene: .
CDR3 protein: CASSATGKNTEAFF
CDR3 DNA: TGTGCCAGCAGTGCAACAGGGAAGAACACTGAAGCTTTCTTT

V gene: TRBV10-3
J gene: TRBJ2-2
clone size: .
D gene: .
CDR3 protein: CAISEGPRGGELFF
CDR3 DNA: TGTGCCATCAGTGAGGGCCCGAGGGGGGGGGAGCTGTTTTTT

V gene: TRBV5-4
J gene: TRBJ2-3
clone size: .
D gene: TRBD2
CDR3 protein: CASSSAGATDTQYF
CDR3 DNA: TGTGCCAGCAGCTCGGCGGGAGCAACAGATACGCAGTATTTT

V gene: TRBV5-1
J gene: TRBJ2-5
clone size: .
D gene: TRBD2
CDR3 protein: CASSSSGGSAAETQYF
CDR3 DNA: TGCGCCAGCAGCTCCTCGGGGGGTAGCGCGGCGGAGACCCAGTACTTC